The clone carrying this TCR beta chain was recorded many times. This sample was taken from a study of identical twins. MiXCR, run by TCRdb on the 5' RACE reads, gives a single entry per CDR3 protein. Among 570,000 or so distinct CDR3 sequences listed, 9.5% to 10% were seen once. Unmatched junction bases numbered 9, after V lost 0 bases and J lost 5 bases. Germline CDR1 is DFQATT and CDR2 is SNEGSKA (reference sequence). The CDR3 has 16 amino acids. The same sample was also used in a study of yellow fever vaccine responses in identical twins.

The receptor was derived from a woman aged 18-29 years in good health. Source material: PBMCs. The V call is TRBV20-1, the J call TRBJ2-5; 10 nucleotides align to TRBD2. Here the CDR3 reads CSARDPASGSWETQYF. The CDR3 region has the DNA TGCAGTGCTAGAGATCCGGCTAGCGGGAGTTGGGAGACCCAGTACTTC.